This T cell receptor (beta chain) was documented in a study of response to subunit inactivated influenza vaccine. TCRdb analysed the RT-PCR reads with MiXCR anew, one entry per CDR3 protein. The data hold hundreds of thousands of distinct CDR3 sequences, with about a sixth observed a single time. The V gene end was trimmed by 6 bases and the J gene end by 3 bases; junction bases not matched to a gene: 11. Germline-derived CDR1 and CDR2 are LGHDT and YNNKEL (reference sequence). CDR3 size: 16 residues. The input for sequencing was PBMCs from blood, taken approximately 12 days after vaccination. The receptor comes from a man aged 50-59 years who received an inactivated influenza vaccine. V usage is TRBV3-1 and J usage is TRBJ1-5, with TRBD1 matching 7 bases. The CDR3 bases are TGTGCCAGCAGTAGAATTGACAGGGTCTACAATCAGCCCCAGCATTTT. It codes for CASSRIDRVYNQPQHF.